A selection of T cell receptor beta chains follows, all from one sample in a study of blood T cell repertoires in COVID-19. Assay used: immunoSEQ multiplex PCR; TCRdb lists only in-frame clones, some missing. The sample gives more than 200,000 clones, approximately 80% of which show up once; approximately 4.3% is in the top ten. Sequenced: PBMCs or T cells enriched from blood (not recorded which). These receptors all come from a man aged 25 to 40 with acute COVID-19. The CDR3 runs from the conserved cysteine through the conserved F or W. D genes are given only for firm matches. The size entry is marked missing in some rows and otherwise reads once, few, many or a size class.

j_call clone_size d_call v_call cdr3_aa
TRBJ1-1 NA TRBD1 TRBV12-5 CASGQPGQGPTEAFF
TRBJ2-7 NA NA TRBV3-1/TRBV3-2 CASSQLGPGSEQYF
TRBJ2-5 NA NA TRBV28 CASSPLGEAQETQYF
TRBJ2-3 NA TRBD1 TRBV11-2 CASRPQGATLDTQYF
TRBJ1-6 NA TRBD1 TRBV27 CASSGDRGPGSPLHF
TRBJ2-5 NA NA TRBV29-1 CSVEGGPDRIQETQYF
TRBJ1-5 few NA TRBV10-1 CASSGSGEKPQHF
TRBJ1-2 NA TRBD1 TRBV2 CASSPRGQRSYGYTF
TRBJ1-5 NA NA TRBV2 CASSEVSFSNQPQHF
TRBJ1-5 NA TRBD1 TRBV10-3 CAIGGQGTGPQHF
TRBJ2-7 NA NA TRBV3-1/TRBV3-2 CASGSRLGRSYEQYF
TRBJ1-6 NA NA TRBV25-1 CASSRENSPLHF
TRBJ1-4 NA TRBD1 TRBV5-1 CASSLGGQLNEKLFF
TRBJ2-5 NA TRBD1 TRBV10-3 CAISERTGGEETQYF
TRBJ1-4 NA NA TRBV21-1 CASSKVGFGTGGEGLFF
TRBJ1-1 NA NA TRBV2 CASSPRGTEAFF